These 2 T cell receptor beta chains came from one sample sequenced in a study of control samples from healthy donors and cancer patients. The repertoire was sequenced with immunoSEQ multiplex PCR; TCRdb's copy has only in-frame clones and lacks some. Of tens of thousands of clones detected, 85% appear once; the ten largest clones hold approximately 19%. Sequencing input: blood. These receptors all stem from a man aged 25-45 years in good health.

This sequence joins TRBV21-1 and TRBJ1-6. TRBV21-1 has pseudogene status. The CDR3 length is 16 residues. The CDR3 sequence is CASSKKTLACDSPLHF. The CDR3 coding sequence is TGTGCCAGCAGCAAAAAGACCCTCGCGTGTGATTCACCCCTCCACTTT.

The chain links TRBV18 to TRBJ1-5, with 7 bases matching TRBD1. Germline lookup yields CDR1 KGHSH and CDR2 LQKENI. V lost 5 bases, J lost 6 bases, and 4 bases stayed unmatched. The CDR3 contains 13 residues. The CDR3 reads CASSVDRAQPQHF. CDR3 DNA: TGTGCCAGCTCAGTCGACAGGGCTCAGCCCCAGCATTTT.